This T cell receptor (beta chain) is from a study of OX40 agonist ivuxolimab in advanced cancers. Study overall: Ivuxolimab, an agonistic anti-OX40 (CD134) antibody, was given to patients.

With regard to this clone: The antigen remains unidentified.

General study points: The 0.1-3.0 mg/kg partial responders had among the lowest clonal expansion. Clonal expansion was seen in CD4+ and CD8+ blood T cells by week 6 at 0.1 to 3.0 mg/kg.

This table comes from immunoSEQ multiplex PCR, and its TCRdb copy is limited to in-frame clones, with some not included. The sample holds 30,000 to 45,000 clones, just under 75% seen once. Blood specimens came from baseline, cycle 4 day 1, and cycle 7 day 1. The CDR3 is 15 amino acids. Germline V gives CDR1 SGHDT, CDR2 YYEEEE. V dropped 4 bases and J dropped 10 bases, with 21 bases sitting between them. The sequenced sample was CD4+ or CD8+ T cells sorted from blood, obtained in a trial of the OX40 agonist ivuxolimab. The origin of this receptor is an adult with an advanced solid tumor such as melanoma, head and neck, liver or kidney cancer. The gene calls are TRBV5-6 and TRBJ2-1; D tentatively fits TRBD1 or TRBD2 (7 bases each). CDR3 sequence: CASSLGGRGLGEQFF. DNA for the CDR3: TGTGCCAGCAGCCTTGGTGGGAGGGGGCTGGGAGAGCAGTTCTTC.